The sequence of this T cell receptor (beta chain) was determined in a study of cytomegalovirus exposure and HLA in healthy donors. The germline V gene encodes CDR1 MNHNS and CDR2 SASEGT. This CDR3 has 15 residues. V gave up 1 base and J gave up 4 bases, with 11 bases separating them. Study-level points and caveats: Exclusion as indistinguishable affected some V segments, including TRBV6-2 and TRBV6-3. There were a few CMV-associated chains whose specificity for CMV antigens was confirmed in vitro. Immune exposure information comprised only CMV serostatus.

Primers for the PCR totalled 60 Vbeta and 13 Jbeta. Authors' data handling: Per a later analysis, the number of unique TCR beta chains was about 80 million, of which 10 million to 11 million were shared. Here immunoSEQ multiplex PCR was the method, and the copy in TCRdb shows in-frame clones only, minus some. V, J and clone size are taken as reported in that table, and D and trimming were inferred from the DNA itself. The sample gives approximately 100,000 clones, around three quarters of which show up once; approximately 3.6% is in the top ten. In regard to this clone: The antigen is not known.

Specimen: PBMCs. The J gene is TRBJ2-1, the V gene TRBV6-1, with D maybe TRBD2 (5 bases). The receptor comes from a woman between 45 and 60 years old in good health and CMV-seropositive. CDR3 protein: CASSEGPGNYNEQFF. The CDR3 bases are TGTGCCAGCAGTGAAGGGCCGGGGAATTACAATGAGCAGTTCTTC.